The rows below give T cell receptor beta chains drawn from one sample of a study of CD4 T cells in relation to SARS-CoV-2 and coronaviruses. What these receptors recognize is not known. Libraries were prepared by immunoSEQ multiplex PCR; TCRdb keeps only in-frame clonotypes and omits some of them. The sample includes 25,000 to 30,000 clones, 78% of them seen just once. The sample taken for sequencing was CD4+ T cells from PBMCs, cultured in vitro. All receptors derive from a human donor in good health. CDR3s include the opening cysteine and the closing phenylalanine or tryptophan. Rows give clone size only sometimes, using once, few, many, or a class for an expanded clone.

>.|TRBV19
CASSPRRAGKATQYF
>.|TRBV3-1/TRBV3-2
CASSQDGNTIYF
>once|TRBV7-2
CASSLSRNTEAFF
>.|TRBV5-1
CATTSGTSGRSQETQYF
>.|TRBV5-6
CASSLAARNQPQHF
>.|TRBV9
CASSVRGAHTEAFF
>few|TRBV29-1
CSAQDRGQGGELFF
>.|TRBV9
CASSATGGYGGYTF
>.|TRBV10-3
CAISRTDTQYF
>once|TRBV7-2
CASSPTGGKDTQYF
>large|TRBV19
CASTQIAPGTISYNEQFF
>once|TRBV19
CASSFPGQGTYEQYF
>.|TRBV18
CASSPGLRDQPQHF
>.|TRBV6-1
CASSEGFGQAYEQYF
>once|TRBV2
CASSGPGGELFF
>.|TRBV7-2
CASSPWGGGTPYEQYF
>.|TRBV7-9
CASSLTGGRQETQYF
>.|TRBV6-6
CASRTRDISEKLFF
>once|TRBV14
CASSRWTSGRSGEQYF
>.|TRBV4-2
CASSQESNPNTGELFF
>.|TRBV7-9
CASSLGRYYGYTF
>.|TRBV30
CAWNRLAGPLSEQYF
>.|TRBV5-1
CASSLFGEPYEQYF
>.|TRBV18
CASSSQDEQYF
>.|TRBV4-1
CASSQDLVFGARNQETQYF
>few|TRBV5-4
CASSRSADSSGNTIYF
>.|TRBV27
CASRSGAERNTEAFF
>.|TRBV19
CASSSTPGANYGYTF
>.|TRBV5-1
CASSLDSFPTEAFF
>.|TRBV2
CASSEPVTGNTEAFF
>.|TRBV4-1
CASSQDGSFKQFF
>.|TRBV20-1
CSARAPDGQYF
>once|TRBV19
CASSPSNPSGSNLGVYEQYF
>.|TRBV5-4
CASSRAGTRTDTQYF
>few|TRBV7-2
CASSLTVPNSGNTIYF
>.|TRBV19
CASSIEALKVSRYEQYF
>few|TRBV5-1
CASRTGEYGYTF
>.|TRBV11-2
CASSSFPRGSSYEQYF
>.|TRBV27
CARVGLPREQYF
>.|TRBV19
CASSMGQSHTGELFF
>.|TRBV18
CASSPLTSGVETQYF
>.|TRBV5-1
CASSIHTGGGGNTIYF
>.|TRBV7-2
CASSLLGTSYGYTF
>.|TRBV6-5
CASGSLGTQYF
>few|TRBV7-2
CASSLAAQGNNEQYF
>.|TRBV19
CASAGGLARYSYNEQFF
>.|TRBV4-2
CASKGGSYNEQFF
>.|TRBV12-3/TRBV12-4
CASSLLNSPLHF
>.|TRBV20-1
CSAGGDWPQHF
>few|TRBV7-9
CASSPRVPRNEKLFF
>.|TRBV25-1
CASRQASTDTQYF
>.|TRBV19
CASTIDRDVVKAFF
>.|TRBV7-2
CASSPRGRAAEQYF
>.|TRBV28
CASSSSGQGITYEQYF
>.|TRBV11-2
CAGRQNYNSPLHF
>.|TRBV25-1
CASSRDSGVYGYTF
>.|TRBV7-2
CASSTGPNTEAFF